These 13 T cell receptor beta chains originate from one sample sequenced in a study of blood T cells in healthy people across ages. A J-beta primer mix and a sample-barcoded 5' primer were used in a second PCR of about 7 to 12 cycles. TCRdb used MiXCR to reprocess the 5' RACE reads, holding one entry per CDR3 protein. The data show hundreds of thousands of distinct CDR3 sequences, with around half seen just once and 30% to 40% held by the top ten. Sequencing was performed on blood. The origin of the receptors is an older woman in good health.

J is TRBJ2-7 and V is TRBV13; perhaps D is TRBD1 or TRBD2 (6 bases each). The CDR3 has 17 residues. CDR1 PRHDT and CDR2 FYEKMQ come from the germline V gene (reference sequence). V was trimmed by 0 bases and J by 1 base, leaving 16 bases between them. The chain's CDR3 is CASSLGEGRQESYEQYF. CDR3 in DNA: TGTGCCAGCAGCTTAGGGGAGGGTAGACAGGAATCCTACGAGCAGTACTTC.

This chain uses TRBV7-2 with TRBJ2-1, with 8 positions matching TRBD2. The CDR3 consists of 15 residues. J was trimmed by 4 bases and V by 5 bases; bases with no gene match: 7. Germline CDR1 and CDR2: SGHTA and FQGNSA. The DNA of the CDR3 is TGTGCCAGCAGCCGAGGGCGGGAGGAGTACAATGAGCAGTTCTTC. Amino acid sequence: CASSRGREEYNEQFF.

The rearrangement uses TRBV29-1 and TRBJ2-1, with D possibly being TRBD2 (7 bases). Per the germline V gene, CDR1 is SQVTM and CDR2 is ANQGSEA. The CDR3 extends over 16 amino acids. V was clipped by 6 bases and J by 10 bases, with 28 bases between them. In DNA, the CDR3 is TGCAGCGTCAACCGGGGGGCTAGCGTTCGCTCGGGGGAGCAGTTCTTC. Residues: CSVNRGASVRSGEQFF.

This clonotype was detected a few times. The chain combines TRBV28 with TRBJ2-4, with D uncertain. V was clipped by 5 bases and J by 0 bases, with 17 bases between them. The CDR3 runs 17 residues. In germline, CDR1 is MDHEN, CDR2 SYDVKM. The CDR3 loop is CASSPAESLEAKNIQYF. The CDR3 region has the DNA TGTGCCAGCAGTCCAGCCGAAAGCTTAGAAGCCAAAAACATTCAGTACTTC.

In its sample, this clonotype was seen a few times. V is TRBV12-3 or TRBV12-4 and J is TRBJ1-2; D not resolved. This CDR3 contains 11 residues. Trimming removed 6 bases from V and 3 bases from J, with 5 bases in between. The DNA of the CDR3 is TGTGCCAGCAGGGGTTACTATGGCTACACCTTC. Residues: CASRGYYGYTF.

The V gene is TRBV20-1, the J gene TRBJ1-4; D unclear. This CDR3 is built from 12 residues. CDR1 is DFQATT, CDR2 SNEGSKA, per germline (reference sequence). The V and J ends lost 5 bases and 6 bases respectively, with 10 bases between them. The CDR3 here is CSAGPSDEKLFF. CDR3 coding DNA: TGCAGTGCTGGTCCGTCGGATGAAAAACTGTTTTTT.

The rearrangement uses TRBV12-5 and TRBJ2-4; D is undetermined. Per germline, CDR1 LGHNT and CDR2 FRNRAP. V was shortened by 4 bases and J by 13 bases, with 14 bases between the two germline ends. There are 12 residues in the CDR3. In DNA form, the CDR3 reads TGTGCTAGTGGTTCGGACGGAGACGTGCAGTACTTC. Translating gives CASGSDGDVQYF. The complete variable domain, with remaining parts taken from reference TRBV12-5 and TRBJ2-4, reads DARVTQTPRHKVTEMGQEVTMRCQPILGHNTVFWYRQTMMQGLELLAYFRNRAPLDDSGMPKDRFSAEMPDATLATLKIQPSEPRDSAVYFCASGSDGDVQYFGAGTRLSVL.

The rearrangement joins TRBV6-6 to TRBJ1-6; weak D call: TRBD1 (5 bases). The CDR3 totals 15 residues. V was clipped by 6 bases and J by 10 bases, with 19 bases between them. Germline CDR1 reads MNHNY; CDR2 reads SVGAGI (reference sequence). The CDR3 DNA sequence: TGTGCCAGCAGCGCCGTTATGAAAGGGGAGTCACCCCTCCACTTT. Encoded protein: CASSAVMKGESPLHF.

The chain carries TRBV7-3 and TRBJ2-5; the D gene is possibly TRBD2 (7 bases). CDR1 and CDR2 from the germline V gene are SGHTA and FQGTGA. V gave up 4 bases and J gave up 3 bases, with 21 bases separating them. This CDR3 is 17 amino acids long. The CDR3 protein is CASSSWGGAGAEETQYF. CDR3 sequence (DNA): TGTGCCAGCAGCTCCTGGGGGGGCGCTGGGGCTGAAGAGACCCAGTACTTC.

The V call is TRBV28, the J call TRBJ2-2; D may be TRBD2 (6 bases). Trimming shortened V by 6 bases and J by 7 bases, and 18 bases separated the two germline ends. CDR3 length: 15 residues. Germline CDR1 is MDHEN and CDR2 is SYDVKM. The CDR3 reads CASRVAGGPDGELFF. As DNA, the CDR3 is TGTGCCAGCAGAGTAGCAGGAGGGCCCGACGGGGAGCTGTTTTTT. The variable domain in full, with the rest retrieved from reference TRBV28 and TRBJ2-2, is DVKVTQSSRYLVKRTGEKVFLECVQDMDHENMFWYRQDPGLGLRLIYFSYDVKMKEKGDIPEGYSVSREKKERFSLILESASTNQTSMYLCASRVAGGPDGELFFGEGSRLTVL.

The chain recombines TRBV30 with TRBJ2-1; possible D gene TRBD2, 6 bases. The germline V gene encodes CDR1 GTSNPN and CDR2 SVGIG (reference sequence). V gave up 2 bases and J gave up 13 bases, with 15 bases separating them. The length of the CDR3 is 12 residues. CDR3 sequence (DNA): TGTGCCTGGAGTAGCTCTCGGGAGACCCAGTTCTTC. It translates to CAWSSSRETQFF.

J is TRBJ2-2 and V is TRBV18; 7 nucleotides agree with TRBD1. Germline trimming cut 4 bases from V and 3 bases from J; bases unmatched to any gene: 8. The CDR3 consists of 16 residues. The germline gives CDR1 KGHSH, CDR2 LQKENI. The CDR3 coding sequence is TGTGCCAGCTCACAATTGGGACAGCCGTACACCGGGGAGCTGTTTTTT. This translates into CASSQLGQPYTGELFF.

V is TRBV20-1 and J is TRBJ2-5, with 7 bases fitting TRBD2. This CDR3 region has 15 residues. In germline, CDR1 is DFQATT, CDR2 SNEGSKA (reference sequence). The ends lost 5 bases at V and 1 base at J; junction bases unmatched: 10. This CDR3 reads CSAGWGSGFQETQYF. DNA for the CDR3: TGCAGTGCTGGGTGGGGTAGCGGGTTCCAAGAGACCCAGTACTTC.